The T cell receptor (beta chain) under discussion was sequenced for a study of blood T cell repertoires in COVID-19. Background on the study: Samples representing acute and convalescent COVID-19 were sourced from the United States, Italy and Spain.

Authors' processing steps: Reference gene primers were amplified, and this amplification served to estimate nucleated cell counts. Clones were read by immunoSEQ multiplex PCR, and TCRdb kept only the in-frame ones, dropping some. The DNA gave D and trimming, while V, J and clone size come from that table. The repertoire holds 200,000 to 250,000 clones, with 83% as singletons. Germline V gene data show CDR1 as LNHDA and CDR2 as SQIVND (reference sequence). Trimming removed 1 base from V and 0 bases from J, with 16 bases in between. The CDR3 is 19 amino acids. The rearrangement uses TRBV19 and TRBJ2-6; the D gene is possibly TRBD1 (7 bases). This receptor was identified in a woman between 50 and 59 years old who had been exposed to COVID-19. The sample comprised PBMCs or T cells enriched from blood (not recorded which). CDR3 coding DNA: TGTGCCAGTAGTATAGGGTTCAGGGGGGCAAGCTCTGGGGCCAACGTCCTGACTTTC. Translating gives CASSIGFRGASSGANVLTF.